This T cell receptor beta chain came from a study of cytomegalovirus exposure and HLA in healthy donors. To note about this clone: Its antigen is undetermined.

The V gene lost 0 bases and the J gene lost 4 bases, with 9 bases spanning the gap. From germline, CDR1 is KGHSH and CDR2 LQKENI. There are 14 residues in the CDR3. PCR employed 60 Vbeta and 13 Jbeta primers. Produced via immunoSEQ multiplex PCR; TCRdb's table is partial and in-frame only. The sample contains roughly 170,000 clones, approximately 80% of which appear only once. Study-wide results and limits: Exclusion applied to some V segments, including TRBV6-2 and TRBV6-3, as they were indistinguishable. Only CMV serostatus was available as immune exposure information. Researchers reported in a later analysis that a missense DCLRE1C variant was tied to TCR beta V- and J-gene trimming.

V usage is TRBV18 and J usage is TRBJ1-2; maybe TRBD1 (5 bases). This TCR was recovered from a woman aged 50 to 60 in good health and CMV-seropositive. The sequenced sample was PBMCs. In nucleotides, the CDR3 is TGTGCCAGCTCACCACCGCAGGGAAGCTATGGCTACACCTTC. The encoded protein is CASSPPQGSYGYTF.